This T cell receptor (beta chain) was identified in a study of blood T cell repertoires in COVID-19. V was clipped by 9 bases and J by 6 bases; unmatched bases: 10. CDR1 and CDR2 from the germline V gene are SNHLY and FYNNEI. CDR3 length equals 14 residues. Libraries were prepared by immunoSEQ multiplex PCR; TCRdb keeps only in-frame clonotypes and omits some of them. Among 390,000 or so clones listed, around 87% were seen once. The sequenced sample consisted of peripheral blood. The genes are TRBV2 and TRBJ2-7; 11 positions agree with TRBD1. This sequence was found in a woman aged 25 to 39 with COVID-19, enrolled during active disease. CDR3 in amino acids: CASFYRDRGVEQYF. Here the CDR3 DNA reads TGTGCCAGTTTCTACCGGGACAGGGGGGTCGAGCAGTACTTC.